A single sample is the source of the 24 T cell receptor beta chains below, sequenced in a study of cytomegalovirus exposure and HLA in healthy donors. PCR employed 60 Vbeta and 13 Jbeta primers. Data came from immunoSEQ multiplex PCR; TCRdb stores just in-frame clones and leaves some out. The profile shows about 88,000 clones, 80% to 90% of them singletons. The sequencing input was PBMCs. The receptors stem from a man between 18 and 35 years old in good health and CMV-seronegative.

The rearrangement links TRBV7-9 to TRBJ2-7; 10 bases map to TRBD1. The CDR3 has 16 amino acids. The germline CDR1 and CDR2 sequences are SEHNR and FQNEAQ (reference sequence). J gave up 3 bases and V 6 bases, and 11 bases lay outside the gene matches. CDR3 coding DNA: TGTGCCAGCAGGAGAACCGGGACAGGGGTCAGCTACGAGCAGTACTTC. This codes for CASRRTGTGVSYEQYF. Variable domain in full (rest from reference TRBV7-9 and TRBJ2-7): DTGVSQNPRHKITKRGQNVTFRCDPISEHNRLYWYRQTLGQGPEFLTYFQNEAQLEKSRLLSDRFSAERPKGSFSTLEIQRTEQGDSAMYLCASRRTGTGVSYEQYFGPGTRLTVT.

This chain uses TRBV6-6 with TRBJ2-1; 14 positions match TRBD2. V shed 2 bases and J 9 bases; nucleotides not matched to a gene: 6. The germline V gene encodes CDR1 MNHNY and CDR2 SVGAGI (reference sequence). The length of the CDR3 is 16 residues. CDR3 region: CASSYPETSGRAEQFF. The CDR3 nucleotides read TGTGCCAGCAGTTACCCCGAGACTAGCGGGAGGGCTGAGCAGTTCTTC.

The chain carries TRBV15 and TRBJ1-2; D unresolved. The CDR3 covers 16 residues. With 0 bases removed from V and 6 bases from J, the gap between germline ends came to 17 bases. Germline V gives CDR1 LNHNV, CDR2 YYDKDF (reference sequence). CDR3 nucleotides: TGTGCCACCAGCAGAGATCAACTTCGGGGTACCGATGGCTACACCTTC. Encoded protein: CATSRDQLRGTDGYTF.

In nucleotides, the CDR3 is TGTGCCAGCAGGACAGCAACTAATGAAAAACTGTTTTTT. This sequence encodes CASRTATNEKLFF. The chain recombines TRBV6-1 with TRBJ1-4; possible D gene TRBD1, 5 bases. V dropped 6 bases and J dropped 0 bases, with 5 bases sitting between them. CDR1 and CDR2 from the germline V gene are MNHNS and SASEGT. This CDR3 comprises 13 residues.

The chain joins TRBV7-2 to TRBJ1-1; TRBD1 matches 7 bases. This CDR3 spans 15 amino acids. Trimming took 3 bases from V and 1 from J; bases not matched to a gene: 5. Germline V gene sequence: CDR1 SGHTA, CDR2 FQGNSA. The CDR3 DNA is TGTGCCAGCAGCTTGACGCGACAGGGGAACACTGAAGCTTTCTTT. As protein: CASSLTRQGNTEAFF.

The genes are TRBV28 and TRBJ1-6; D may be TRBD1 (6 bases). CDR3 length: 15 amino acids. CDR1 and CDR2 (germline): MDHEN, SYDVKM. V gave up 3 bases and J gave up 9 bases, with 15 bases separating them. In DNA, the CDR3 is TGTGCCAGCAGTTTTTACGGGAGGGGGGGTTCACCCCTCCACTTT. This codes for CASSFYGRGGSPLHF. Full variable domain (missing parts from reference TRBV28 and TRBJ1-6): DVKVTQSSRYLVKRTGEKVFLECVQDMDHENMFWYRQDPGLGLRLIYFSYDVKMKEKGDIPEGYSVSREKKERFSLILESASTNQTSMYLCASSFYGRGGSPLHFGNGTRLTVT.

The chain links TRBV5-6 to TRBJ1-3, with TRBD1 as a possible D gene (6 bases). The CDR3 spans 17 residues. Germline CDR1 is SGHDT and CDR2 is YYEEEE. The V and J ends lost 4 bases and 0 bases respectively, with 17 bases between them. CDR3 in amino acids: CASSRPRGQSSGNTIYF. The CDR3 DNA reads as TGTGCCAGCAGCCGACCCCGAGGACAGAGCTCTGGAAACACCATATATTTT.

The chain links TRBV4-3 to TRBJ2-1, with 7 bases aligning to TRBD2. Trimming at V came to 1 base and at J to 0 bases, leaving 6 bases not matched to a gene. This CDR3 comprises 17 residues. The germline CDR1 and CDR2 sequences are LGHNA and YSLEER. DNA of the CDR3: TGCGCCAGCAGCCAAGTCATAGGGAGGGCCTCCTACAATGAGCAGTTCTTC. Translating gives CASSQVIGRASYNEQFF.

The CDR3 region is CASSLEERFSTDTQYF. The CDR3 region has the DNA TGTGCCAGCAGCTTGGAAGAGCGGTTTAGCACAGATACGCAGTATTTT. The genes are TRBV7-6 and TRBJ2-3, with TRBD2 as a possible D gene (5 bases). V gave up 3 bases and J gave up 0 bases, with 13 bases separating them. In germline, CDR1 is SGHVS, CDR2 FNYEAQ. The CDR3 runs to 16 residues.

For the CDR3, the DNA is TGTGCCAGTAGTTTCAGGGGAAATGGCTACACCTTC. Protein sequence: CASSFRGNGYTF. V and J are TRBV19 and TRBJ1-2; D is possibly TRBD1 (6 bases). The V and J ends lost 5 bases and 6 bases respectively, with 10 bases between them. The CDR3 runs to 12 residues. Looked up from germline, CDR1 is LNHDA and CDR2 is SQIVND (reference sequence).

This clone was observed a handful of times. The chain has TRBV21-1 and TRBJ2-6; TRBD1 is the table's D call, not checked against the DNA. TRBV21-1 is annotated as a pseudogene. CDR3 length equals 17 residues. The CDR3 sequence: CASSKVHSIPGANVLTF. CDR3 nucleotides: TGTGCCAGCAGCAAAGTCCACAGCATCCCTGGGGCCAACGTCCTGACTTTC.

The V and J genes are TRBV5-1 and TRBJ2-7; TRBD1 might be the D (6 bases). V dropped 1 base and J dropped 2 bases, with 13 bases sitting between them. CDR3 size: 15 residues. Germline V lookup: CDR1 SGHRS, CDR2 YFSETQ. The CDR3 sequence: CASSLRTETPYEQYF. The DNA of the CDR3 is TGCGCCAGCAGCTTGAGGACAGAGACTCCCTACGAGCAGTACTTC. The whole variable domain, remainder taken from reference TRBV5-1 and TRBJ2-7, is KAGVTQTPRYLIKTRGQQVTLSCSPISGHRSVSWYQQTPGQGLQFLFEYFSETQRNKGNFPGRFSGRQFSNSRSEMNVSTLELGDSALYLCASSLRTETPYEQYFGPGTRLTVT.

In this sample, this clone turned up once. The V and J genes are TRBV19 and TRBJ1-3, with TRBD1 as a possible D gene (5 bases). This CDR3 has 15 residues. Germline V gene sequence: CDR1 LNHDA, CDR2 SQIVND (reference sequence). Trimming left V 7 bases short and J 0 bases short, with 13 bases between. For the CDR3, the DNA is TGTGCCAGTACCCTGACAGCCCGCTCTGGAAACACCATATATTTT. Translated: CASTLTARSGNTIYF.

The J gene is TRBJ1-4, the V gene TRBV18; 9 bases are shared with TRBD1. Germline CDR1 is KGHSH and CDR2 is LQKENI. This CDR3 comprises 18 residues. V was pared by 3 bases and J by 5 bases, with 13 bases of the junction left unmatched. CDR3 DNA sequence: TGTGCCAGCTCACCGGGGCTGGGGACAGGGTCCCGAAATGAAAAACTGTTTTTT. It encodes CASSPGLGTGSRNEKLFF.

The chain couples TRBV11-2 to TRBJ2-1, with 7 nucleotides matching TRBD1. V shed 5 bases and J 5 bases; nucleotides not matched to a gene: 9. The CDR3 contains 15 residues. Germline CDR1 reads SGHAT; CDR2 reads FQNNGV. This CDR3 reads CASSQTGTANNEQFF. CDR3 bases: TGTGCCAGCAGCCAAACCGGGACAGCAAACAATGAGCAGTTCTTC.

This sequence joins TRBV19 and TRBJ1-1, with D possibly TRBD1 on 5 matching bases. CDR1 is LNHDA, CDR2 SQIVND, per germline (reference sequence). This CDR3 is built from 12 residues. The germline V and J ends were trimmed by 5 bases and 3 bases, with 7 bases remaining between them. The chain's CDR3 is CASSQGYTEAFF. Here the CDR3 DNA reads TGTGCCAGTAGTCAGGGTTACACTGAAGCTTTCTTT.

The chain employs TRBV7-3 and TRBJ2-6; no firm D call. CDR3 length: 16 amino acids. Germline V gene lookup returns CDR1 SGHTA and CDR2 FQGTGA. Trimming shortened V by 5 bases and J by 0 bases, and 11 bases separated the two germline ends. The CDR3 DNA is TGTGCCAGCAGCCCTACCCTTTCCTCTGGGGCCAACGTCCTGACTTTC. Protein sequence: CASSPTLSSGANVLTF.

The CDR3 coding sequence is TGTGCCAGCAGAGGGGACAATTGGGAGTACTTC. Translated, it gives CASRGDNWEYF. The chain has TRBV2 and TRBJ2-5; TRBD1 is a possible D gene (6 bases). CDR1 and CDR2 (germline): SNHLY, FYNNEI. Trimming removed 6 bases from V and 12 bases from J, with 14 bases in between. The CDR3 is made up of 11 amino acids.

The chain employs TRBV13 and TRBJ2-7; tentative D call: TRBD2 (7 bases). Germline CDR1 and CDR2: PRHDT and FYEKMQ (reference sequence). V lost 5 bases to trimming and J lost 7 bases, with 24 bases between them. This CDR3 contains 16 residues. This chain's CDR3 is CASSMGEGGNPGEQYF. CDR3 coding DNA: TGTGCCAGCAGCATGGGGGAGGGGGGAAACCCGGGGGAGCAGTACTTC.

With respect to this clone: The junction does not match germline at one end; this may be a read error. V gene TRBV7-9 combines with J gene TRBJ2-7; TRBD1 aligns across 7 bases. CDR1 is SEHNR and CDR2 is FQNEAQ in the germline V gene (reference sequence). This CDR3 is 16 amino acids long. CDR3 amino acids: CSSSSRGTARTYEQYF. The CDR3, as DNA: TGTTCCAGCAGCTCGCGAGGGACAGCGAGGACCTACGAGCAGTACTTC.

The chain links TRBV28 to TRBJ2-3; 9 bases agree with TRBD1. This CDR3 has 15 amino acids. Germline assignment: CDR1 MDHEN and CDR2 SYDVKM. V was pared by 6 bases and J by 4 bases, with 8 bases of the junction left unmatched. Here the CDR3 DNA reads TGTGCCAGCAGAAAAGACAGGGGGTTTGCAGATACGCAGTATTTT. It specifies CASRKDRGFADTQYF.

The V gene is TRBV19, the J gene TRBJ1-1; no definite D call. V was shortened by 6 bases and J by 2 bases, with 13 bases between the two germline ends. The CDR3 length is 14 residues. The V gene's germline CDR1 is LNHDA and CDR2 SQIVND (reference sequence). The CDR3 DNA reads TGTGCCAGTAGGTTTTTCCGACAAAACACTGAAGCTTTCTTT. It yields the protein CASRFFRQNTEAFF. The whole variable domain, filled in from reference TRBV19 and TRBJ1-1, reads DGGITQSPKYLFRKEGQNVTLSCEQNLNHDAMYWYRQDPGQGLRLIYYSQIVNDFQKGDIAEGYSVSREKKESFPLTVTSAQKNPTAFYLCASRFFRQNTEAFFGQGTRLTVV.

This chain connects TRBV10-3 to TRBJ1-2; 10 bases align to TRBD1. J was trimmed by 5 bases and V by 6 bases; bases with no gene match: 3. The CDR3 is 13 amino acids. The germline gives CDR1 ENHRY, CDR2 SYGVKD. CDR3 DNA: TGTGCCATCAGGGGGACAGGGGATTATGGCTACACCTTC. Translation gives CAIRGTGDYGYTF.

The sample holds a few counts of this clone. This chain joins TRBV27 and TRBJ2-5; 8 bases map to TRBD2. Unmatched junction bases numbered 7, after V lost 6 bases and J lost 4 bases. Germline V gene sequence: CDR1 MNHEY, CDR2 SMNVEV (reference sequence). The CDR3 has 14 amino acids. CDR3 coding DNA: TGTGCCAGCAGGGCGGGAGGTCCCGTAGAGACCCAGTACTTC. Protein sequence: CASRAGGPVETQYF.